Reported below is one T cell receptor beta chain. The antigen is undetermined. The source of the sample is a study of post-analysis software for immune sequencing data. The study's findings and limits: Compared with controls, patients showed significantly lower normalized Chao1 diversity. The study found TRBV5-6, TRBV5-1 and TRBV20-1 among four to six TRBV segments more frequent in patients than controls.

Unique molecular identifiers had been added to the TCR beta cDNA libraries. Some 500,000 cDNA molecules were obtained per 1 to 10 million input T cells. TCRdb re-derived calls from the PCR reads in MiXCR, one entry per CDR3 protein. The sample includes around 190,000 distinct CDR3 sequences, around 29% of them seen just once. Between the trimmed V and J ends, which lost 6 bases and 4 bases, there was a span of 18 bases. The CDR3 consists of 15 residues. Looked up from germline, CDR1 is MNHNS and CDR2 is SASEGT. The source is a girl aged 2 to 17 with multiple sclerosis. Sequenced material: blood. V is TRBV6-1 and J is TRBJ1-2; tentative D call: TRBD1 (5 bases). CDR3 residues: CASSHRGGDGYGYTF. CDR3 nucleotides: TGTGCCAGCAGCCACCGTGGGGGGGACGGCTATGGCTACACCTTC.